The following is a TCR beta chain sequence with its context. Its antigen remains unidentified. Germline CDR1 SEHNR, CDR2 FQNEAQ (reference sequence). V lost 5 bases and J lost 5, with 16 bases in between. The CDR3 runs 15 residues. With random hexamers, reverse transcription was performed on about 0.45 to 1 ug of RNA. immunoSEQ multiplex PCR amplified TCR beta CDR3 across 54 Vbeta, 13 Jbeta. TCRdb ran MiXCR on the immunoSEQ multiplex PCR reads and lists one entry per CDR3 protein. The table records 80,000 to 90,000 distinct CDR3 sequences, approximately 95% of them present only once. These data come from a study of CD8 T cells in Susac syndrome. Regarding the study as a whole: CD8+ clonal expansion in Susac was maximal in TEMRA cells and in active patients.

The source of this sequence is a human donor with Susac syndrome. The rearrangement joins TRBV7-9 to TRBJ2-1; D perhaps matches TRBD2 (6 bases). The sample comprised CD8+ T cells from PBMCs. In DNA form, the CDR3 reads TGTGCCAGCAGCCTCTCCGGGACTCGTAACAATGAGCAGTTCTTC. The encoded protein is CASSLSGTRNNEQFF.